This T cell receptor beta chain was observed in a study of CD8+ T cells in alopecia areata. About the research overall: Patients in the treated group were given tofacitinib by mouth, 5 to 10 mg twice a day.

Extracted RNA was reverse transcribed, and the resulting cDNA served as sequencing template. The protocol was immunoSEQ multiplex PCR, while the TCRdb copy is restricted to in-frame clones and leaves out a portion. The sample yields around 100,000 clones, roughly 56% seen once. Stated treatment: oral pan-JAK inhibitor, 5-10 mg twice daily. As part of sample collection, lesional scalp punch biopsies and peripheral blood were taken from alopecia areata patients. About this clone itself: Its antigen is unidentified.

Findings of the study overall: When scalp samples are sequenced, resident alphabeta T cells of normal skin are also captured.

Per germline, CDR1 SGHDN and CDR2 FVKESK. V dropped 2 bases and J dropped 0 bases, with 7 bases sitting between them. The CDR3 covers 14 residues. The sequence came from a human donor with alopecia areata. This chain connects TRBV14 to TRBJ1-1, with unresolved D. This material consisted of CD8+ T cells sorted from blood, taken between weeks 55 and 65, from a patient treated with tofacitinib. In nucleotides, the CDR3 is TGTGCCAGCAGCCAATCGGCCTTGAACACTGAAGCTTTCTTT. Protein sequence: CASSQSALNTEAFF.